This passage covers 32 T cell receptor beta chains from one sample sequenced in a study of Graves' ophthalmopathy and Graves' hyperthyroidism. From RNA, the CDR3 regions of TCR beta chains were amplified and sequenced. The first round was an RT-PCR with HTBI primers, and the second round was a multiplex PCR. In TCRdb, the multiplex PCR reads were re-called with MiXCR into one record per CDR3 protein. The table records about 16,000 distinct CDR3 sequences, roughly 50% of them present only once. Sequenced input: peripheral blood. The receptor source for this set is a middle-aged woman with stable Graves' hyperthyroidism.

As regards this clonotype: One junction end does not reproduce the germline sequence, and a read error may be involved. The rearrangement joins TRBV7-2 to TRBJ2-7, with D uncertain. Germline lookup yields CDR1 SGHTA and CDR2 FQGNSA. CDR3 length: 13 amino acids. Here the CDR3 DNA reads TGTGCCAACAGCTTCCTAAACTCCTACGAGCAGTACTTC. This sequence encodes CANSFLNSYEQYF.

The V gene is TRBV19, the J gene TRBJ1-5, with 7 positions matching TRBD1. Germline loops: CDR1 LNHDA, CDR2 SQIVND (reference sequence). The CDR3 consists of 19 residues. Trimming at V came to 7 bases and at J to 0 bases, leaving 18 bases not matched to a gene. This CDR3 is CASTFKTGSIQYSNQPQHF. CDR3 DNA sequence: TGTGCCAGTACTTTCAAGACAGGGAGTATACAGTATAGCAATCAGCCCCAGCATTTT.

By share, this clonotype ranks as medium-sized. The chain has TRBV15 and TRBJ2-2; D not resolved. Germline V gene data show CDR1 as LNHNV and CDR2 as YYDKDF (reference sequence). The CDR3 has 16 residues. V dropped 0 bases and J dropped 1 base, with 9 bases sitting between them. This CDR3 is CATSRDRAENTGELFF. In DNA, the CDR3 is TGTGCCACCAGCAGAGATCGCGCCGAGAACACCGGGGAGCTGTTTTTT. The variable domain in full, with the rest retrieved from reference TRBV15 and TRBJ2-2, is DAMVIQNPRYQVTQFGKPVTLSCSQTLNHNVMYWYQQKSSQAPKLLFHYYDKDFNNEADTPDNFQSRRPNTSFCFLDIRSPGLGDTAMYLCATSRDRAENTGELFFGEGSRLTVL.

This chain uses TRBV9 with TRBJ2-1; 8 bases are shared with TRBD1. This CDR3 is 16 amino acids long. Germline CDR1 and CDR2: SGDLS and YYNGEE. J gave up 9 bases and V 1 base, and 12 bases lay outside the gene matches. The CDR3 DNA is TGTGCCAGCAGCGTACTACAGGGGGAGGTAGGAGGTGAGCAGTTCTTC. This codes for CASSVLQGEVGGEQFF.

V usage is TRBV6-4 and J usage is TRBJ2-1, with TRBD2 identical over 8 bases. Germline CDR1 reads MRHNA; CDR2 reads SNTAGT. J lost 12 bases, V lost 6 bases, and 7 bases had no gene match. This CDR3 is built from 12 residues. The CDR3 is CASSNGGDTQFF. The CDR3 region has the DNA TGTGCCAGCAGCAACGGGGGGGATACGCAGTTCTTC.

J is TRBJ2-3 and V is TRBV7-2; D is undetermined. From germline, CDR1 is SGHTA and CDR2 FQGNSA. The V end lost 5 bases, the J end lost 2 bases, and 11 bases lay between the germline ends. The CDR3 sequence is 14 residues long. CDR3 nucleotide sequence: TGTGCCAGCAGCCCGAGTCGCTACACAGATACGCAGTATTTT. Protein sequence: CASSPSRYTDTQYF.

This clonotype was observed a few times. The CDR3 bases are TGTGCCAGCAGCCAGGGGACAGGGAGTCGGTATTTT. Translation gives CASSQGTGSRYF. J is TRBJ2-3 and V is TRBV7-9, with 9 bases lining up with TRBD1. The CDR3 is 12 residues long. V was clipped by 5 bases and J by 14 bases; unmatched bases: 8. Germline lookup yields CDR1 SEHNR and CDR2 FQNEAQ (reference sequence).

This clonotype is deemed medium-sized. The chain is built from TRBV24-1 and TRBJ1-5; D call uncertain. The V end was cut by 2 bases, the J end by 0 bases, with 4 bases between. In germline, CDR1 is KGHDR, CDR2 SFDVKD. This CDR3 has 14 residues. The CDR3 region is CATSDWDSNQPQHF. The DNA for the CDR3 is TGTGCCACCAGTGATTGGGATAGCAATCAGCCCCAGCATTTT.

This clonotype was seen at least ten times. The chain has TRBV19 and TRBJ2-3; D gene unclear. Trimming removed 1 base from V and 0 bases from J, with 8 bases in between. Germline-derived CDR1 and CDR2 are LNHDA and SQIVND (reference sequence). This CDR3 is 15 amino acids long. CDR3 amino acids: CASSIGGPSTDTQYF. The DNA for the CDR3 is TGTGCCAGTAGTATAGGGGGTCCTAGCACAGATACGCAGTATTTT.

The CDR3 DNA reads as TGTGCCTGGACGAGGAAGCCCGGAAACACCATATATTTT. Its protein is CAWTRKPGNTIYF. V is TRBV30 and J is TRBJ1-3; D call uncertain. The V gene's germline CDR1 is GTSNPN and CDR2 SVGIG (reference sequence). V was pared by 4 bases and J by 4 bases, with 11 bases between. This CDR3 contains 13 residues.

The CDR3 reads CASSLQGFGPNVLTF. CDR3 bases: TGTGCCAGCAGCTTACAGGGATTCGGGCCCAACGTCCTGACTTTC. V gene TRBV7-9 combines with J gene TRBJ2-6, with a possible D match to TRBD1 (5 bases). The CDR3 has 15 residues. Trimming took 2 bases from V and 8 from J, leaving 13 bases between them. The V gene's germline CDR1 is SEHNR and CDR2 FQNEAQ (reference sequence).

By sample fraction, this clonotype is medium-sized (0.01 to 0.1%). The rearrangement uses TRBV20-1 and TRBJ1-2; no clear D. From germline, CDR1 is DFQATT and CDR2 SNEGSKA (reference sequence). V lost 4 bases to trimming and J lost 8 bases, with 11 bases between them. The CDR3 consists of 11 residues. The DNA of the CDR3 is TGCAGTGCTAAGTCGGATATGGGCTACACCTTC. Residues: CSAKSDMGYTF.

Relative to its sample, this clonotype is medium-sized. The rearrangement links TRBV10-2 to TRBJ1-6; the D is unclear. The CDR3 consists of 13 residues. Germline V CDR1 and CDR2: WSHSY, SAAADI. Trimming took off 0 bases at V and 8 bases at J, with 5 bases between the two ends. This CDR3 is CASSESQYSPLHF. CDR3 DNA sequence: TGCGCCAGCAGTGAGTCGCAATATTCACCCCTCCACTTT.

The chain links TRBV25-1 to TRBJ2-7; the D gene is possibly TRBD2 (6 bases). CDR3 length: 13 amino acids. The V and J ends lost 5 bases and 8 bases respectively, with 16 bases between them. Per the germline V gene, CDR1 is MGHDK and CDR2 is SYGVNS. Here the CDR3 DNA reads TGTGCCAGCAGTAACCCTGGGGGAGGAAAGCAGTACTTC. It encodes CASSNPGGGKQYF.

The rearrangement uses TRBV7-9 and TRBJ1-6; a possible D gene is TRBD1 (5 bases). CDR3 size: 14 residues. The V gene lost 2 bases and the J gene lost 6 bases, with 8 bases spanning the gap. The V gene's germline CDR1 is SEHNR and CDR2 FQNEAQ (reference sequence). The DNA for the CDR3 is TGTGCCAGCAGCTTAACGACAGTTAATTCACCCCTCCACTTT. This sequence encodes CASSLTTVNSPLHF.

This clonotype appeared many times. V usage is TRBV7-8 and J usage is TRBJ2-2; TRBD1 agrees at 7 bases. The CDR3 runs 19 residues. The V gene's germline CDR1 is SGHVS and CDR2 FQNEAQ. Losses at the gene ends were 1 base for V and 4 bases for J; bases not matched to a gene: 15. CDR3 sequence reads: CASSLERSSAHRGTGELFF. The CDR3 region has the DNA TGTGCCAGCAGCTTAGAAAGGAGTTCGGCCCACAGGGGCACCGGGGAGCTGTTTTTT.

This rearrangement joins TRBV7-2 to TRBJ1-2; D gene uncertain. V dropped 5 bases and J dropped 3 bases, with 13 bases sitting between them. This CDR3 region has 14 residues. Germline V lookup: CDR1 SGHTA, CDR2 FQGNSA. The CDR3 loop reads CASSLTGEHYGYTF. CDR3 bases: TGTGCCAGCAGCCTAACCGGGGAACACTATGGCTACACCTTC.

Comment on this clonotype: One end of the junction does not line up with germline, which may come from a read error. This rearrangement joins TRBV7-2 to TRBJ2-7; TRBD1 matches at 7 bases. The CDR3 has 15 amino acids. Germline CDR1 SGHTA, CDR2 FQGNSA. The DNA for the CDR3 is TGCGCCAGCAGCTTGCGACAGGGAATATTCAGCGAGCAGTACTTC. Its translation is CASSLRQGIFSEQYF.

The genes are TRBV5-1 and TRBJ1-2; possible D gene TRBD1, 6 bases. The CDR3 runs to 17 residues. Per the germline V gene, CDR1 is SGHRS and CDR2 is YFSETQ. V shed 4 bases and J shed 4 bases, with 23 bases lying between them. This CDR3 is CASSLTGSDGIFYGYTF. CDR3 coding DNA: TGCGCCAGCAGCCTGACAGGATCGGATGGGATATTCTATGGCTACACCTTC.

Turning to this clonotype: The conserved phenylalanine or tryptophan normally closing the CDR3 is absent here, so this likely arose from a read error. This chain uses TRBV19 with TRBJ1-5, with 9 bases aligning to TRBD1. The CDR3 has 14 amino acids. The V gene's germline CDR1 is LNHDA and CDR2 SQIVND (reference sequence). The J segment lost 6 bases and the V segment lost 4 bases, leaving 4 bases of the junction unmatched. CDR3 amino acids: CASSTGTGSQPQHC. The CDR3 bases are TGTGCCAGTAGTACCGGGACAGGGTCTCAGCCCCAGCATTGT.

To note about this clonotype: A read error may explain this, as a much larger clone is one base away. The chain couples TRBV6-4 to TRBJ2-3; 7 bases line up with TRBD1. Unmatched junction bases numbered 6, after V lost 6 bases and J lost 3 bases. The CDR3 totals 14 residues. Germline assignment: CDR1 MRHNA and CDR2 SNTAGT. The CDR3 coding sequence is TGTGCCAGCAGAGAACAGGGGACAACAGATACGCAGTATTTT. Its translation: CASREQGTTDTQYF.

There are a few counts of this clonotype. This rearrangement joins TRBV6-2 or TRBV6-3 to TRBJ2-3, with D possibly matching TRBD2 (6 bases). V was pared by 7 bases and J by 2 bases, with 19 bases between. CDR3 size: 16 residues. The germline V gene encodes CDR1 MNHEY and CDR2 SVGEGT. CDR3 sequence (DNA): TGTGCCAGCACCCACACTGGGGGGTCCTACACAGATACGCAGTATTTT. Residues: CASTHTGGSYTDTQYF.

This clonotype counts as medium-sized (0.01 to 0.1%). J is TRBJ1-1 and V is TRBV15, with D unclear. The germline V gene has CDR1 LNHNV and CDR2 YYDKDF (reference sequence). The CDR3 is made up of 15 amino acids. Trimming cost V 0 bases and J 6 bases, with 14 bases left between them. The CDR3: CATSRDPAPGAEAFF. CDR3 coding DNA: TGTGCCACCAGCAGAGATCCCGCCCCTGGGGCTGAAGCTTTCTTT.

This clonotype came up a few times. The chain joins TRBV4-3 to TRBJ2-7; D might be TRBD1 (5 bases). The V end lost 0 bases, the J end lost 3 bases, and 15 bases lay between the germline ends. The length of the CDR3 is 16 residues. Germline V gives CDR1 LGHNA, CDR2 YSLEER. For the CDR3, the DNA is TGCGCCAGCAGCCAAGAGACCGCCGACAGATTCTACGAGCAGTACTTC. Protein sequence: CASSQETADRFYEQYF.

This clonotype is medium-sized. The gene calls are TRBV7-2 and TRBJ1-1; D not certain. Germline CDR1 SGHTA, CDR2 FQGNSA. CDR3 length equals 12 residues. The germline V and J ends were trimmed by 5 bases and 11 bases, with 15 bases remaining between them. CDR3 in amino acids: CASSPDSWTAFF. The CDR3 DNA reads TGTGCCAGCAGCCCAGACTCCTGGACGGCTTTCTTT.

Judged by abundance, this clonotype is medium-sized. This chain's CDR3 is CASENDGAKAQYF. Written as DNA, the CDR3 is TGTGCCAGCGAAAACGATGGGGCGAAGGCGCAGTATTTT. The gene calls are TRBV2 and TRBJ2-3, with TRBD1 as a possible D gene (5 bases). Germline CDR1 is SNHLY and CDR2 is FYNNEI. This CDR3 region has 13 residues. Trimming took 8 bases from V and 10 from J, leaving 19 bases between them.

In nucleotides, the CDR3 is TGCGCCAGCAGCCCGCGACAGAGGGGAAACACCATATATTTT. Amino acids: CASSPRQRGNTIYF. V gene TRBV5-1 combines with J gene TRBJ1-3; tentative D call: TRBD1 (5 bases). CDR3 size: 14 residues. CDR1 SGHRS and CDR2 YFSETQ come from the germline V gene. V lost 4 bases and J 4 bases, leaving 12 bases between the germline ends.

This clonotype was observed many times. This chain connects TRBV20-1 to TRBJ2-7; TRBD2 might be the D (5 bases). Germline CDR1 reads DFQATT; CDR2 reads SNEGSKA (reference sequence). This CDR3 contains 13 residues. The V gene lost 6 bases and the J gene lost 0 bases, with 12 bases spanning the gap. The CDR3 sequence: CSANPGNSYEQYF. CDR3 nucleotides: TGCAGTGCGAATCCGGGAAACTCCTACGAGCAGTACTTC.

In its sample, this clonotype was seen a few times. At one end, the junction sequence differs from germline, possibly due to a read error. The chain recombines TRBV29-1 with TRBJ2-1; D possibly corresponds to TRBD2 (6 bases). Germline V gene lookup returns CDR1 SQVTM and CDR2 ANQGSEA. CDR3 size: 14 residues. This chain's CDR3 is CSVEGAGTGNEQFF. CDR3 sequence (DNA): TGTAGCGTTGAAGGGGCGGGAACTGGCAATGAGCAGTTCTTC.

This rearrangement joins TRBV12-3 or TRBV12-4 to TRBJ1-5, with unresolved D. The CDR3 is 15 amino acids. V lost 5 bases, J lost 2 bases, and 13 bases lay in between. CDR3 DNA sequence: TGTGCCAGCAGTCCAAAGGGATTGGGCAATCAGCCCCAGCATTTT. It encodes CASSPKGLGNQPQHF.

The gene calls are TRBV29-1 and TRBJ1-2; D not resolved. Germline assignment: CDR1 SQVTM and CDR2 ANQGSEA. The CDR3 consists of 11 residues. Trimming took off 1 base at V and 6 bases at J, with 6 bases between the two ends. As DNA, the CDR3 is TGCAGCGTTGAAGGGGAGGATGGCTACACCTTC. The encoded protein is CSVEGEDGYTF. The complete variable domain, with remaining parts taken from reference TRBV29-1 and TRBJ1-2, reads SAVISQKPSRDICQRGTSLTIQCQVDSQVTMMFWYRQQPGQSLTLIATANQGSEATYESGFVIDKFPISRPNLTFSTLTVSNMSPEDSSIYLCSVEGEDGYTFGSGTRLTVV.

This clonotype is medium-sized by share. This rearrangement joins TRBV24-1 to TRBJ2-7; 8 bases line up with TRBD1. The CDR3 extends over 15 amino acids. V lost 3 bases, J lost 9 bases, and 12 bases stayed unmatched. In germline, CDR1 is KGHDR, CDR2 SFDVKD. As DNA, the CDR3 is TGTGCCACCAGTGATCCATTAAAACGGACAGGGAGGCAGTACTTC. Protein product: CATSDPLKRTGRQYF.